The 10 T cell receptor beta chains presented below share a single source sample, sequenced in a study of shared clonotypes between healthy human individuals (dated by TCRdb to 2019 to 2021). Receptor amplification or capture employed the immunoSEQ multiplex PCR assay. The clones in this table, taken by TCRdb from immuneACCESS, are in-frame only. Not every clone is retained; where verified, under half of the shortfall comes from an unresolved V gene, and the cause of the rest is unknown. Counted in this sample were around 500,000 clones; about 82% of them appeared once. The ten largest clones take up under 15% of the sample. Specimen: PBMCs. These receptors were collected from a woman in her forties in good health. Some clones in this sample may be carry-over from other donors' samples.

J is TRBJ2-7 and V is TRBV5-6, with D possibly matching TRBD1 (5 bases). CDR3 length equals 15 residues. Looked up from germline, CDR1 is SGHDT and CDR2 is YYEEEE. Trimming stripped 5 bases from V and 1 base from J, with 16 bases between. The CDR3 loop reads CASSPLGSGSYEQYF. The DNA of the CDR3 is TGTGCCAGCAGTCCTCTTGGATCAGGGTCCTACGAGCAGTACTTC.

The J gene is TRBJ2-1, the V gene TRBV18; weak D call: TRBD2 (6 bases). Germline V gives CDR1 KGHSH, CDR2 LQKENI. The V end lost 0 bases, the J end lost 3 bases, and 18 bases lay between the germline ends. The CDR3 contains 18 residues. CDR3 sequence reads: CASSPPIGKTSVYNEQFF. The CDR3 bases are TGTGCCAGCTCACCACCAATTGGGAAGACTAGTGTCTACAATGAGCAGTTCTTC.

This chain connects TRBV5-4 to TRBJ2-1; no reliable D call. CDR1 is SGHNT, CDR2 YYREEE, per germline (reference sequence). The CDR3 is 11 amino acids. Trimming removed 3 bases at V and 8 bases at J, with 6 bases between. CDR3 sequence: CASSSSYEQFF. Here the CDR3 DNA reads TGTGCCAGCAGCTCTAGTTATGAGCAGTTCTTC.

There are a few counts of this clone. The chain couples TRBV7-2 to TRBJ2-2; 9 bases are a match to TRBD1. The CDR3 covers 18 residues. The germline gives CDR1 SGHTA, CDR2 FQGNSA. V trimming: 3 bases; J trimming: 4 bases; junction bases outside the gene matches: 12. This CDR3 is CASSFRTGGAGFTGELFF. In DNA form, the CDR3 reads TGTGCCAGCAGCTTCCGTACAGGGGGCGCGGGTTTCACCGGGGAGCTGTTTTTT.

The V and J genes are TRBV4-3 and TRBJ1-4; 8 nucleotides align to TRBD1. V dropped 2 bases and J dropped 7; count of bases not matched to a gene: 9. The CDR3 extends over 16 amino acids. The germline V gene has CDR1 LGHNA and CDR2 YSLEER. The CDR3 region is CASSQITGGGVEKLFF. CDR3 bases: TGCGCCAGCAGCCAAATCACAGGGGGGGGTGTTGAAAAACTGTTTTTT.

About this clone: Within the sample, other DNA sequences also encode this same CDR3. The rearrangement links TRBV19 to TRBJ2-1; TRBD2 matches at 7 bases. Germline lookup yields CDR1 LNHDA and CDR2 SQIVND (reference sequence). CDR3 size: 15 residues. V was pared by 1 base and J by 2 bases, with 2 bases of the junction left unmatched. As DNA, the CDR3 is TGTGCCAGTAGTATAGGCCTAGCGGCCTACAATGAGCAGTTCTTC. Residues: CASSIGLAAYNEQFF.

The CDR3 coding sequence is TGCGCCAGCAGCTTCGGGACAGGGGACGGTGAAGCTTTCTTT. It translates to CASSFGTGDGEAFF. The gene calls are TRBV5-1 and TRBJ1-1, with TRBD1 matching over 10 bases. Germline CDR1 and CDR2: SGHRS and YFSETQ. The CDR3 extends over 14 amino acids. V dropped 2 bases and J dropped 7; count of bases not matched to a gene: 5.

The J gene is TRBJ2-1, the V gene TRBV11-3; D call uncertain. Germline CDR1 SGHNT, CDR2 YENEEA. V was pared by 4 bases and J by 7 bases, with 8 bases between. This CDR3 has 12 residues. The DNA for the CDR3 is TGTGCCAGCAGCTGGGGTGGGAATGAGCAGTTCTTC. It specifies CASSWGGNEQFF.

This clone has just a few counts. The chain couples TRBV9 to TRBJ1-1, with D unresolved. Germline loops: CDR1 SGDLS, CDR2 YYNGEE. V shed 0 bases and J shed 1 base, with 4 bases lying between them. The CDR3 consists of 13 residues. CDR3 in amino acids: CASSVGWNTEAFF. For the CDR3, the DNA is TGTGCCAGCAGCGTAGGGTGGAACACTGAAGCTTTCTTT.

The chain recombines TRBV28 with TRBJ1-1, with 9 bases that match TRBD1. V lost 7 bases and J lost 4; bases outside the gene matches: 1. The CDR3 length is 12 residues. Germline CDR1 and CDR2: MDHEN and SYDVKM. This CDR3 reads CASMTGGTEAFF. The CDR3, as DNA: TGTGCCAGCATGACAGGGGGCACTGAAGCTTTCTTT.